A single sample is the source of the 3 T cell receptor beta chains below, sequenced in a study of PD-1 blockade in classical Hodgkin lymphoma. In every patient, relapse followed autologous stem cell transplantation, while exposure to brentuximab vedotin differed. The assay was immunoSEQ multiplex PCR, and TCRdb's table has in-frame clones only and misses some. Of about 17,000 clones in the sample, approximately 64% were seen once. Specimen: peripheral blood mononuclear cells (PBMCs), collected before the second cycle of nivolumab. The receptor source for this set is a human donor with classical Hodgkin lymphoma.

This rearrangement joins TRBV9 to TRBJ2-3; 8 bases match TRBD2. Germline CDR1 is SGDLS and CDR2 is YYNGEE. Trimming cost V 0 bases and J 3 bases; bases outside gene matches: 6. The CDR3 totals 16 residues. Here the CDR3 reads CASSVVASGRTDTQYF. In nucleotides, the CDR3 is TGTGCCAGCAGCGTAGTAGCCAGCGGGAGAACAGATACGCAGTATTTT.

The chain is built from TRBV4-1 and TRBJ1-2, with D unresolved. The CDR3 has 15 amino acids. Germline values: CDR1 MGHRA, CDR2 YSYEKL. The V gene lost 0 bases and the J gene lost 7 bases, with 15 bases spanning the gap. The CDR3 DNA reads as TGCGCCAGCAGCCAAGAGGGCCTTCTACAAGGTGGCTACACCTTC. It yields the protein CASSQEGLLQGGYTF.

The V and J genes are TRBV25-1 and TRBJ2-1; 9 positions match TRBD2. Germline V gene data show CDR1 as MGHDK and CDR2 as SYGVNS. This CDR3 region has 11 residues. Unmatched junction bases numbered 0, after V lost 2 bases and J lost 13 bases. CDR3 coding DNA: TGTGCCAGCAGTGAAGGGACTAGCCAGTTCTTC. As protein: CASSEGTSQFF.